This entry features one TCR beta chain sequence. The CDR3 sequence is 16 residues long. The V and J ends lost 4 bases and 5 bases, in that order; junction bases with no gene match: 8. The germline gives CDR1 LNHDA, CDR2 SQIVND (reference sequence). This entry comes from a study of blood T cell repertoires in COVID-19. Study as a whole: The United States, Italy and Spain supplied acute and convalescent COVID-19 samples. The analysed material was cDNA or gDNA that came from T cells, B-cell-depleted T cells, or PBMCs.

Source study methods: Amplified reference gene primers provided the basis for estimating nucleated cell counts. This table comes from immunoSEQ multiplex PCR, and its TCRdb copy is limited to in-frame clones, with some not included. V and J calls and clone size are as listed in that table; D and trimming were resolved from the DNA. The sample holds 200,000 to 250,000 clones, approximately 89% seen once. The V gene is TRBV19, the J gene TRBJ2-3; TRBD2 agrees at 11 bases. The material sequenced was PBMCs or T cells enriched from blood (not recorded which). The receptor comes from a woman under 40 who had been exposed to COVID-19. CDR3 nucleotide sequence: TGTGCCAGTAGTACCTTAGCGGGAGGGCCCGGAGATACGCAGTATTTT. This codes for CASSTLAGGPGDTQYF.